This T cell receptor beta chain was identified during a study of blood T cell repertoires in COVID-19. In the study overall: There were acute and convalescent COVID-19 samples, and they came from the United States, Italy and Spain. The analysed material was cDNA or gDNA that came from T cells, B-cell-depleted T cells, or PBMCs.

The germline CDR1 and CDR2 sequences are SGDLS and YYNGEE. There are 15 residues in the CDR3. V was cut by 2 bases and J by 7 bases, with 16 bases left in between. Authors' processing steps: By means of reference gene primer amplification, nucleated cell counts were estimated. TCRdb's copy holds only in-frame clones and misses some; the assay was immunoSEQ multiplex PCR. V and J calls and clone size follow that table, whereas D and trimming were derived from the DNA. Found here are 70,000 to 95,000 clones, 75% to 90% of them singletons; the top ten hold more than 11%. The sequencing sample was made of peripheral blood. The rearrangement uses TRBV9 and TRBJ2-1, with D possibly being TRBD2 (6 bases). This receptor was obtained from a man between 70 and 80 years old with active or convalescent COVID-19. The CDR3 protein is CASSVSGHMQNEQFF. The CDR3 DNA sequence: TGTGCCAGCAGCGTTAGCGGACACATGCAGAATGAGCAGTTCTTC.